These 19 T cell receptor beta chains were sequenced from one sample in a study of shared clonotypes between healthy human individuals. Here immunoSEQ multiplex PCR was the method, and the copy in TCRdb shows in-frame clones only, minus some. This table holds about 490,000 clones, 65% to 80% found once. Sequencing input: PBMCs. These receptors all stem from a woman aged 35 to 49 in good health. Some clones in this sample may be carry-over from other donors' samples.

Regarding this clone: A much larger clone lies a single base off, so this may be a read error. The V call is TRBV7-3, the J call TRBJ2-2, with D tentatively TRBD1 or TRBD2 (5 bases each). CDR1 and CDR2 from the germline V gene are SGHTA and FQGTGA. The CDR3 has 12 amino acids. The V gene lost 4 bases and the J gene lost 6 bases, with 6 bases spanning the gap. The CDR3 DNA follows: TGTGCCAGCAGCTGGGGGTCCGGGGAGCTGTTTTTT. It codes for CASSWGSGELFF.

The chain uses TRBV2 and TRBJ2-5, with a tentative D call TRBD2 (7 bases). CDR1 SNHLY and CDR2 FYNNEI come from the germline V gene. The CDR3 covers 13 residues. The V end lost 7 bases, the J end lost 7 bases, and 16 bases lay between the germline ends. The CDR3 region has the DNA TGTGCCAGCATTGGGGGGGCGCTTGGGACCCAGTACTTC. This sequence encodes CASIGGALGTQYF.

This clone has a handful of counts. This rearrangement joins TRBV5-4 to TRBJ2-1; D may be TRBD1 (6 bases). Germline assignment: CDR1 SGHNT and CDR2 YYREEE (reference sequence). This CDR3 spans 15 amino acids. Trimming shortened V by 0 bases and J by 5 bases, and 12 bases separated the two germline ends. In DNA, the CDR3 is TGTGCCAGCAGCTTGGGACAGGAGTACGACAATGAGCAGTTCTTC. It specifies CASSLGQEYDNEQFF.

Concerning this clone itself: One base separates it from a far larger clone, so it is likely a read error. This sample includes further DNA sequences coding for the same CDR3. This rearrangement joins TRBV5-1 to TRBJ2-7, with TRBD2 matching 10 bases. The CDR3 runs 14 residues. The V gene's germline CDR1 is SGHRS and CDR2 YFSETQ. The CDR3 DNA is TGCGCCAGCGGCTTGGAACCAGCGGGAGGGGGGCAGTACTTC. As protein: CASGLEPAGGGQYF. Drawing the rest from reference TRBV5-1 and TRBJ2-7, the complete variable domain is KAGVTQTPRYLIKTRGQQVTLSCSPISGHRSVSWYQQTPGQGLQFLFEYFSETQRNKGNFPGRFSGRQFSNSRSEMNVSTLELGDSALYLCASGLEPAGGGQYFGPGTRLTVT.

V is TRBV6-1 and J is TRBJ2-7, with D tentatively TRBD1 or TRBD2 (5 bases each). Trimming shortened V by 7 bases and J by 3 bases, and 19 bases separated the two germline ends. This CDR3 has 15 residues. Looked up from germline, CDR1 is MNHNS and CDR2 is SASEGT. The CDR3 loop reads CASMGTRHNFYEQYF. The CDR3 DNA reads TGTGCCAGCATGGGGACCAGACATAATTTCTACGAGCAGTACTTC.

The chain employs TRBV11-2 and TRBJ2-6; D perhaps matches TRBD1 (5 bases). Per the germline V gene, CDR1 is SGHAT and CDR2 is FQNNGV. V dropped 5 bases and J dropped 0 bases, with 14 bases sitting between them. This CDR3 has 17 residues. The CDR3 sequence: CASSPNGASSGANVLTF. CDR3 DNA: TGTGCCAGCAGCCCGAATGGGGCCTCCTCTGGGGCCAACGTCCTGACTTTC. Supplemented by reference TRBV11-2 and TRBJ2-6, the full variable domain reads EAGVAQSPRYKIIEKRQSVAFWCNPISGHATLYWYQQILGQGPKLLIQFQNNGVVDDSQLPKDRFSAERLKGVDSTLKIQPAKLEDSAVYLCASSPNGASSGANVLTFGAGSRLTVL.

CDR3 protein: CASNRQGANGELFF. CDR3 in DNA: TGTGCCAGCAACAGACAGGGGGCGAACGGGGAGCTGTTTTTT. The chain carries TRBV6-4 and TRBJ2-2, with 10 bases matching TRBD1. Per germline, CDR1 MRHNA and CDR2 SNTAGT. The CDR3 consists of 14 residues. V lost 7 bases, J lost 7 bases, and 6 bases stayed unmatched.

The chain recombines TRBV28 with TRBJ2-7; 8 bases line up with TRBD2. The junction had 8 bases not matched to a gene; V was cut back by 10 bases and J by 3 bases. Per the germline V gene, CDR1 is MDHEN and CDR2 is SYDVKM. The CDR3 covers 13 residues. The CDR3 here is CATNRGGIYEQYF. CDR3 DNA: TGTGCCACCAATCGGGGGGGGATCTACGAGCAGTACTTC.

In its sample, this clone was seen once. J is TRBJ1-5 and V is TRBV19; 10 bases match TRBD1. The V and J ends lost 9 bases and 4 bases, in that order; junction bases with no gene match: 18. The CDR3 totals 18 residues. Germline V gene data show CDR1 as LNHDA and CDR2 as SQIVND (reference sequence). This chain's CDR3 is CASAPGQGPLGRNQPQHF. The CDR3 region has the DNA TGTGCCAGCGCCCCGGGACAGGGGCCTCTCGGGAGGAATCAGCCCCAGCATTTT.

For this clone: A single base is all that separates this from a far larger clone, so a read error is likely. In the same sample, other DNA sequences code for this CDR3. The chain links TRBV7-9 to TRBJ1-1; D ambiguous. CDR1 SEHNR and CDR2 FQNEAQ come from the germline V gene (reference sequence). With 6 bases removed from V and 1 base from J, the gap between germline ends came to 9 bases. The CDR3 length is 13 residues. The CDR3 DNA reads as TGTGCCAGCAGTCCCACGGGGAACACTGAAGCTTTCTTT. Translation: CASSPTGNTEAFF.

There are a few counts of this clone. The chain couples TRBV6-5 to TRBJ2-3; 7 bases line up with TRBD1. The junction had 5 bases not matched to a gene; V was cut back by 1 base and J by 1 base. Germline CDR1 reads MNHEY; CDR2 reads SVGAGI. CDR3 length equals 16 residues. The CDR3 spells CASSYFRGGGTDTQYF. For the CDR3, the DNA is TGTGCCAGCAGTTACTTCCGAGGGGGCGGCACAGATACGCAGTATTTT.

Of note for this clone: One end of the junction is discordant with germline, which a read error may explain. This chain links TRBV28 with TRBJ2-7; 7 bases are a match to TRBD1. The CDR3 totals 13 residues. Germline assignment: CDR1 MDHEN and CDR2 SYDVKM. CDR3 coding DNA: TGTGCCAGCAGCCTCTCCGTTTCCGGGACAGATAACTTC. Amino acids: CASSLSVSGTDNF. Full variable domain (missing parts from reference TRBV28 and TRBJ2-7): DVKVTQSSRYLVKRTGEKVFLECVQDMDHENMFWYRQDPGLGLRLIYFSYDVKMKEKGDIPEGYSVSREKKERFSLILESASTNQTSMYLCASSLSVSGTDNFGPGTRLTVT.

This clone was found a few times. The rearrangement links TRBV7-6 to TRBJ1-1; D remains ambiguous. In germline, CDR1 is SGHVS, CDR2 FNYEAQ. V shed 1 base and J shed 4 bases, with 10 bases lying between them. CDR3 length equals 14 residues. This CDR3 reads CASSLGQPVTEAFF. In nucleotides, the CDR3 is TGTGCCAGCAGCTTAGGCCAACCAGTCACTGAAGCTTTCTTT.

The chain recombines TRBV10-1 with TRBJ2-7; no firm D call. This CDR3 spans 14 amino acids. V was trimmed by 0 bases and J by 6 bases, leaving 12 bases between them. Germline V gene data show CDR1 as WNHNN and CDR2 as SYGVQD (reference sequence). In DNA form, the CDR3 reads TGCGCCAGCAGTGAGTCGGCATCAATTTCCGAGCAGTACTTC. Residues: CASSESASISEQYF.

The rearrangement links TRBV19 to TRBJ1-5; D unclear. This CDR3 is 15 amino acids long. Trimming removed 5 bases from V and 5 bases from J, with 16 bases in between. Germline assignment: CDR1 LNHDA and CDR2 SQIVND (reference sequence). The CDR3 region is CASSPTWRTDQPQHF. The CDR3 nucleotides read TGTGCCAGTAGTCCCACTTGGCGTACGGATCAGCCCCAGCATTTT.

The chain joins TRBV30 to TRBJ2-7; no definite D call. Trimming removed 2 bases from V and 1 base from J, with 9 bases in between. CDR3 length equals 13 residues. Germline V gene lookup returns CDR1 GTSNPN and CDR2 SVGIG (reference sequence). This CDR3 reads CAWSHQVSYEQYF. The CDR3 DNA is TGTGCCTGGAGTCATCAGGTGTCCTACGAGCAGTACTTC.

The chain carries TRBV28 and TRBJ2-1; 7 nucleotides align to TRBD2. Germline trimming cut 4 bases from V and 8 bases from J; bases unmatched to any gene: 11. The V gene's germline CDR1 is MDHEN and CDR2 SYDVKM. The CDR3 length is 15 residues. CDR3 DNA sequence: TGTGCCAGCAGTTCGACTAGTGGGAGGGCCTATGAGCAGTTCTTC. It codes for CASSSTSGRAYEQFF.

This clone was counted once. The CDR3 nucleotides are TGTGCCAGCAGCTATCGGACTAGCGGGAACGATGAGCAGTTCTTC. This sequence encodes CASSYRTSGNDEQFF. The V and J genes are TRBV7-9 and TRBJ2-1; 12 bases fit TRBD2. This CDR3 is 15 amino acids long. The germline gives CDR1 SEHNR, CDR2 FQNEAQ (reference sequence). V lost 4 bases and J lost 8; bases outside the gene matches: 6. The variable domain in full, completed from reference TRBV7-9 and TRBJ2-1, reads DTGVSQNPRHKITKRGQNVTFRCDPISEHNRLYWYRQTLGQGPEFLTYFQNEAQLEKSRLLSDRFSAERPKGSFSTLEIQRTEQGDSAMYLCASSYRTSGNDEQFFGPGTRLTVL.

This clone has ten or more counts. V is TRBV28 and J is TRBJ2-2, with 14 bases lining up with TRBD2. The CDR3 is made up of 19 amino acids. Germline V CDR1 and CDR2: MDHEN, SYDVKM. V gave up 9 bases and J gave up 2 bases; unmatched junction bases: 14. The CDR3 DNA is TGTGCCAGTACCGCGCGGGGACTAGCGGGAGTCCGCAACACCGGGGAGCTGTTTTTT. This encodes CASTARGLAGVRNTGELFF.